This record concerns one T cell receptor beta chain sequence. The CDR3 extends over 15 amino acids. V lost 0 bases and J lost 2, with 10 bases in between. Germline CDR1 is SGHNT and CDR2 is YYREEE (reference sequence). This sample is part of a study of blood T cell repertoires in COVID-19. On the study more broadly: Sites in the United States, Italy and Spain provided acute and convalescent COVID-19 samples. PBMCs, B-cell-depleted T cells, or T cells provided the cDNA or gDNA that made up the material.

Source study methods: Estimates of nucleated cell counts were drawn from the amplification of reference gene primers. Using immunoSEQ multiplex PCR, the repertoire was profiled, and TCRdb retains in-frame clones only, with some absent. That table is the source of V, J and clone size, and D and trimming were worked out from the DNA. The sample has some 120,000 clones, 83% seen once. The sequencing sample was made of peripheral blood. The origin of this receptor is an elderly man with active or convalescent COVID-19. The chain uses TRBV5-4 and TRBJ2-3; D ambiguous. The CDR3 coding sequence is TGTGCCAGCAGCTTGGGTTGGCGGAACACAGATACGCAGTATTTT. It yields the protein CASSLGWRNTDTQYF.